These 28 T cell receptor beta chains share one sample of origin, sequenced in a study of sequential checkpoint blockade in melanoma. Produced via immunoSEQ multiplex PCR; TCRdb's table is partial and in-frame only. Among tens of thousands of clones listed, 85% to 90% were seen once. Sample treatment: randomized to nivolumab then ipilimumab (arm A) or the reverse (arm B). Sequences were derived from CD8+ T cells sorted from blood (inferred from file names), sampled from a patient given nivolumab and ipilimumab in sequence. These receptor sequences come from a human donor with melanoma.

This chain uses TRBV4-3 with TRBJ1-2; D remains unclear. Deletions cut 0 bases from V and 0 bases from J, with 14 bases between. There are 17 residues in the CDR3. Germline-derived CDR1 and CDR2 are LGHNA and YSLEER. The CDR3 DNA sequence: TGCGCCAGCAGCCAAGAACTCACAGTGTTAGCTAACTATGGCTACACCTTC. Translated: CASSQELTVLANYGYTF.

Written as DNA, the CDR3 is TGCGCCAGCAGCCAAGTGACGGGTTACACTGAAGCTTTCTTT. Protein: CASSQVTGYTEAFF. The V gene is TRBV4-1, the J gene TRBJ1-1, with D hard to call. Trimming removed 1 base at V and 3 bases at J, with 9 bases between. The CDR3 length is 14 residues. Germline CDR1 is MGHRA and CDR2 is YSYEKL.

The rearrangement uses TRBV13 and TRBJ2-5, with D maybe TRBD1 (5 bases). V lost 4 bases and J lost 2, with 11 bases in between. From germline, CDR1 is PRHDT and CDR2 FYEKMQ (reference sequence). This CDR3 is 14 amino acids long. The CDR3 DNA sequence: TGTGCCAGCAGCTCCCAGGGTAGACAAGAGACCCAGTACTTC. The encoded protein is CASSSQGRQETQYF.

This sequence joins TRBV11-2 and TRBJ1-2; the match to TRBD1 covers 9 bases. The J segment lost 8 bases and the V segment lost 0 bases, leaving 7 bases of the junction unmatched. Germline lookup yields CDR1 SGHAT and CDR2 FQNNGV. This CDR3 contains 15 residues. DNA of the CDR3: TGTGCCAGCAGCTTAGAGCCCGGGACAGGGTACGGCTACACCTTC. Its protein product is CASSLEPGTGYGYTF.

This clone showed up just once. The gene calls are TRBV27 and TRBJ1-4, with D perhaps matching TRBD1 (6 bases). Trimming removed 3 bases at V and 4 bases at J, with 15 bases between. CDR1 and CDR2 from the germline V gene are MNHEY and SMNVEV (reference sequence). The CDR3 totals 16 residues. CDR3 region: CASSFGEGGDNEKLFF. CDR3 bases: TGTGCCAGCAGTTTTGGGGAAGGGGGGGATAATGAAAAACTGTTTTTT.

The chain links TRBV7-9 to TRBJ2-7; perhaps TRBD2 as D (6 bases). The CDR3 is made up of 15 amino acids. V lost 6 bases and J lost 0, with 15 bases in between. Germline V lookup: CDR1 SEHNR, CDR2 FQNEAQ (reference sequence). Written as DNA, the CDR3 is TGTGCCAGCAGTCCCCGGGACTCGTTCTCCTACGAGCAGTACTTC. The encoded protein is CASSPRDSFSYEQYF.

The chain employs TRBV4-3 and TRBJ1-1; 10 nucleotides match TRBD1. Germline V lookup: CDR1 LGHNA, CDR2 YSLEER. With V trimmed by 3 bases and J by 3 bases, 4 bases remained unmatched. The CDR3 runs 15 residues. The CDR3 reads CASSHDRGPYTEAFF. CDR3 nucleotide sequence: TGCGCCAGCAGCCACGACAGGGGGCCATACACTGAAGCTTTCTTT.

The chain recombines TRBV9 with TRBJ2-5; 7 nucleotides align to TRBD1. V shed 0 bases and J 1 base; nucleotides not matched to a gene: 0. In germline, CDR1 is SGDLS, CDR2 YYNGEE. The CDR3 is 14 residues long. CDR3 region: CASSVAGGQETQYF. CDR3 DNA sequence: TGTGCCAGCAGCGTAGCAGGGGGCCAAGAGACCCAGTACTTC.

V and J are TRBV7-6 and TRBJ2-7; 8 bases match TRBD1. The trim removed 1 base at V and 2 bases at J, leaving 7 bases unmatched. Germline assignment: CDR1 SGHVS and CDR2 FNYEAQ. The CDR3 loop spans 16 amino acids. DNA of the CDR3: TGTGCCAGCAGCTTAGAACCGGGACAGGCCGCCTACGAGCAGTACTTC. Translating gives CASSLEPGQAAYEQYF.

This sequence joins TRBV28 and TRBJ1-4; 8 bases are shared with TRBD1. Germline lookup yields CDR1 MDHEN and CDR2 SYDVKM. V lost 3 bases and J lost 8; bases outside the gene matches: 11. The CDR3 is 16 residues long. CDR3 sequence reads: CASSFSASDRAEKLFF. DNA for the CDR3: TGTGCCAGCAGTTTTTCAGCGTCGGACAGGGCCGAAAAACTGTTTTTT.

This clone has more than one count but fewer than ten. The chain employs TRBV7-2 and TRBJ2-3; unclear D gene. This CDR3 comprises 13 residues. Germline V lookup: CDR1 SGHTA, CDR2 FQGNSA. V was trimmed by 4 bases and J by 1 base, leaving 6 bases between them. The CDR3 coding sequence is TGTGCCAGCAGCTCTCAGGGCACAGATACGCAGTATTTT. It specifies CASSSQGTDTQYF. The entire variable domain, with the rest obtained from reference TRBV7-2 and TRBJ2-3, is as follows: GAGVSQSPSNKVTEKGKDVELRCDPISGHTALYWYRQSLGQGLEFLIYFQGNSAPDKSGLPSDRFSAERTGGSVSTLTIQRTQQEDSAVYLCASSSQGTDTQYFGPGTRLTVL.

This chain uses TRBV30 with TRBJ2-4, with 7 bases matching TRBD1. The CDR3 sequence is 16 residues long. CDR1 and CDR2 (germline): GTSNPN, SVGIG (reference sequence). Trimming cost V 3 bases and J 2 bases; bases outside gene matches: 10. The DNA for the CDR3 is TGTGCCTGGAGGCCCTTTAACAGGGGATCCAAAAACATTCAGTACTTC. Translated: CAWRPFNRGSKNIQYF. The variable domain in full, completed from reference TRBV30 and TRBJ2-4, reads SQTIHQWPATLVQPVGSPLSLECTVEGTSNPNLYWYRQAAGRGLQLLFYSVGIGQISSEVPQNLSASRPQDRQFILSSKKLLLSDSGFYLCAWRPFNRGSKNIQYFGAGTRLSVL.

The rearrangement uses TRBV2 and TRBJ2-7, with D possibly TRBD1 on 5 matching bases. Trimming stripped 6 bases from V and 1 base from J, with 16 bases between. CDR3 length: 15 residues. Germline values: CDR1 SNHLY, CDR2 FYNNEI. The CDR3 coding sequence is TGTGCCAGCAGCGGATGGGGCGGCGGATCCTACGAGCAGTACTTC. It encodes CASSGWGGGSYEQYF.

The V gene is TRBV13, the J gene TRBJ1-2, with 10 bases that match TRBD1. After removal of 4 bases from V and 7 bases from J, the junction contained 12 bases not matched to a gene. This CDR3 comprises 16 residues. Germline V CDR1 and CDR2: PRHDT, FYEKMQ (reference sequence). The CDR3 coding sequence is TGTGCCAGCAGCTACAAACCGGGACAGGGGCCCACTGGCTACACCTTC. Translated: CASSYKPGQGPTGYTF.

The CDR3 reads CASSPVSGGGSYEQYF. The CDR3 DNA sequence: TGTGCCAGCAGCCCCGTTAGCGGAGGAGGCTCCTACGAGCAGTACTTC. The chain combines TRBV7-3 with TRBJ2-5, with a possible D match to TRBD2 (6 bases). The tail of the sequence fits TRBJ2-7 better, so the J call may be wrong. Germline loops: CDR1 SGHTA, CDR2 FQGTGA. The CDR3 spans 16 residues.

This clone has just one count. The chain couples TRBV12-5 to TRBJ2-7, with a possible D match to TRBD1 (6 bases). V was trimmed by 5 bases and J by 3 bases, leaving 20 bases between them. Germline values: CDR1 LGHNT, CDR2 FRNRAP. This CDR3 region has 16 residues. CDR3 nucleotides: TGTGCTAGTGGTCCACTCCACAGGGAAGTTTACTACGAGCAGTACGTC. As protein: CASGPLHREVYYEQYV.

The chain recombines TRBV5-4 with TRBJ2-5; D gene ambiguous. The end of the DNA fits TRBJ2-7 better, so the J call may be wrong. The CDR3 is 14 amino acids. Germline CDR1 and CDR2: SGHNT and YYREEE (reference sequence). This chain's CDR3 is CASSLGGSTYEQYF. The CDR3 bases are TGTGCCAGCAGCTTGGGAGGCAGCACCTACGAGCAGTACTTC.

The rearrangement joins TRBV7-8 to TRBJ2-6, with a weak D call TRBD2 (6 bases). V dropped 7 bases and J dropped 0 bases, with 19 bases sitting between them. The CDR3 sequence is 18 residues long. CDR1 is SGHVS and CDR2 is FQNEAQ in the germline V gene. The CDR3 loop reads CASIAPRRGSSGANVLTF. The CDR3 DNA reads TGTGCCAGCATAGCCCCGCGACGGGGGAGCTCTGGGGCCAACGTCCTGACTTTC.

CDR3 DNA: TGTGCCAGCCAACTGGTAGCGGGAGGTGGGGAGCAGTTCTTC. Translating it yields CASQLVAGGGEQFF. The chain joins TRBV27 to TRBJ2-1, with 10 positions matching TRBD2. The V gene end was trimmed by 8 bases and the J gene end by 10 bases; junction bases not matched to a gene: 11. The length of the CDR3 is 14 residues. In germline, CDR1 is MNHEY, CDR2 SMNVEV (reference sequence).

V and J are TRBV29-1 and TRBJ2-7; 10 bases align to TRBD1. Germline V CDR1 and CDR2: SQVTM, ANQGSEA. The J segment lost 0 bases and the V segment lost 4 bases, leaving 3 bases of the junction unmatched. CDR3 length: 14 amino acids. The CDR3 DNA reads as TGCAGCGTTGCGGACAGGGGGGACTCCTACGAGCAGTACTTC. Encoded protein: CSVADRGDSYEQYF.

This chain connects TRBV7-9 to TRBJ1-1, with D uncertain. Per germline, CDR1 SEHNR and CDR2 FQNEAQ (reference sequence). The CDR3 is 16 amino acids. The germline V and J ends were trimmed by 2 bases and 8 bases, with 21 bases remaining between them. CDR3 sequence reads: CASSLIWGGYENEAFF. The DNA of the CDR3 is TGTGCCAGCAGCTTAATATGGGGAGGGTACGAAAACGAAGCTTTCTTT.

The chain employs TRBV5-4 and TRBJ2-7; D is possibly TRBD1 (6 bases). Germline loops: CDR1 SGHNT, CDR2 YYREEE (reference sequence). The germline V and J ends were trimmed by 2 bases and 4 bases, with 19 bases remaining between them. The CDR3 has 16 amino acids. Here the CDR3 reads CASSLPGAPGGYEQYF. The CDR3 DNA is TGTGCCAGCAGCTTACCAGGGGCCCCGGGTGGGTACGAGCAGTACTTC.

The genes are TRBV5-5 and TRBJ2-1; TRBD2 is a possible D gene (6 bases). CDR3 length: 14 residues. V was cut by 0 bases and J by 7 bases, with 11 bases left in between. Germline V gene data show CDR1 as SGHKS and CDR2 as YYEKEE (reference sequence). The DNA for the CDR3 is TGTGCCAGCAGCTTGGGACTAGGGCATAATGAGCAGTTCTTC. This encodes CASSLGLGHNEQFF.

The chain employs TRBV7-6 and TRBJ2-2; possibly TRBD1 for D (5 bases). The CDR3 has 14 residues. Germline V gives CDR1 SGHVS, CDR2 FNYEAQ. V was shortened by 0 bases and J by 7 bases, with 9 bases between the two germline ends. CDR3 in DNA: TGTGCCAGCAGCTTAGCGGTAGGGGACGGGGAGCTGTTTTTT. Protein sequence: CASSLAVGDGELFF.

The chain couples TRBV14 to TRBJ2-7, with TRBD2 identical over 7 bases. CDR3 length equals 15 residues. J was trimmed by 2 bases and V by 3 bases; bases with no gene match: 7. Per germline, CDR1 SGHDN and CDR2 FVKESK. The CDR3 DNA is TGTGCCAGCAGCCACACGTGGGGGGGGGCCTACGAGCAGTACTTC. Its translation: CASSHTWGGAYEQYF.

V gene TRBV6-1 combines with J gene TRBJ1-5; 10 bases match TRBD1. The CDR3 is 16 residues long. Germline lookup yields CDR1 MNHNS and CDR2 SASEGT. J was trimmed by 6 bases and V by 3 bases; bases with no gene match: 8. CDR3 sequence (DNA): TGTGCCAGCAGTGAGGAGGGGGGGACAGGGGCTCAGCCCCAGCATTTT. As protein: CASSEEGGTGAQPQHF.

This clone came up once. The rearrangement uses TRBV6-5 and TRBJ1-2; no reliable D call. Germline loops: CDR1 MNHEY, CDR2 SVGAGI. Trimming removed 5 bases from V and 7 bases from J, with 17 bases in between. The CDR3 consists of 14 residues. The CDR3 DNA follows: TGTGCCAGCAGTATAGAGGGAGGAGTCATTGGCTACACCTTC. Its protein is CASSIEGGVIGYTF.

The DNA for the CDR3 is TGTGCCAGCAGCTTTAGCGGGGGGGAGAACACCGGGGAGCTGTTTTTT. The encoded protein is CASSFSGGENTGELFF. J is TRBJ2-2 and V is TRBV7-3; 11 bases match TRBD2. Germline V gene lookup returns CDR1 SGHTA and CDR2 FQGTGA. CDR3 length: 16 amino acids. With 3 bases clipped from V and 1 base from J, the junction kept 1 base outside the gene matches. Filled out from reference TRBV7-3 and TRBJ2-2, the complete variable domain reads GAGVSQTPSNKVTEKGKYVELRCDPISGHTALYWYRQSLGQGPEFLIYFQGTGAADDSGLPNDRFFAVRPEGSVSTLKIQRTERGDSAVYLCASSFSGGENTGELFFGEGSRLTVL.